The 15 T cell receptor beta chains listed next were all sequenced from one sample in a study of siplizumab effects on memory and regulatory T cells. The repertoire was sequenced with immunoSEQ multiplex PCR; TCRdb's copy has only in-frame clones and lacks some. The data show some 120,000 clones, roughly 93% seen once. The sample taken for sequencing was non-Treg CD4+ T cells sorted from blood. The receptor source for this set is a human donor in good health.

The CDR3 loop is CSVEYTGGAGTEAFF. Written as DNA, the CDR3 is TGCAGCGTTGAGTACACAGGGGGCGCGGGAACTGAAGCTTTCTTT. The V gene is TRBV29-1, the J gene TRBJ1-1, with 9 bases aligning to TRBD1. Trimming removed 3 bases from V and 5 bases from J; junction bases left unmatched: 10. The CDR3 is 15 amino acids. The germline CDR1 and CDR2 sequences are SQVTM and ANQGSEA.

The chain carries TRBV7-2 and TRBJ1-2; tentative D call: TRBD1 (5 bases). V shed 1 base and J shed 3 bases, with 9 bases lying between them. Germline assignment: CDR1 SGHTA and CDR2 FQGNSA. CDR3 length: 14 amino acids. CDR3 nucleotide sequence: TGTGCCAGCAGCTTAGGCCCGGGGGACTATGGCTACACCTTC. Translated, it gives CASSLGPGDYGYTF.

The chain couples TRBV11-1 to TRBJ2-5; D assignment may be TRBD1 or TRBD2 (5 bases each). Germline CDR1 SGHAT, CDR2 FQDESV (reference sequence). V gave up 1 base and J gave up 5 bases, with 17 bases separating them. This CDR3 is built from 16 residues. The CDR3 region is CASSLEMGRSEETQYF. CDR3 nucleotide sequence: TGTGCCAGCAGCTTAGAGATGGGACGGTCAGAGGAGACCCAGTACTTC.

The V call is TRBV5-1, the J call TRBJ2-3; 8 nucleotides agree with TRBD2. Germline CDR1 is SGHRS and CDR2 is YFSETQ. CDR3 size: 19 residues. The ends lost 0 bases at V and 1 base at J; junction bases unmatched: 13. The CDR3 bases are TGCGCCAGCAGCTTGGACGTGGCGGGGGGCCTGACCGGCACAGATACGCAGTATTTT. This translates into CASSLDVAGGLTGTDTQYF.

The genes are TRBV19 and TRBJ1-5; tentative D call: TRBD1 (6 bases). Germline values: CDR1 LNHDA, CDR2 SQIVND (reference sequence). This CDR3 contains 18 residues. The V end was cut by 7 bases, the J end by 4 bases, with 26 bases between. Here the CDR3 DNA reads TGTGCCAGTAAACAAACAGTAAATAGGGGGACCCGGAATCAGCCCCAGCATTTT. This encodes CASKQTVNRGTRNQPQHF.

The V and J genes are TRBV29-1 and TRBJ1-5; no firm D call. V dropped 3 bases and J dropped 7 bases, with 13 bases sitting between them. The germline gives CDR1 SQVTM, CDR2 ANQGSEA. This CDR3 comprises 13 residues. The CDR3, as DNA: TGCAGCGTTGAGCCCAGGTCAGGACAGCCCCAGCATTTT. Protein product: CSVEPRSGQPQHF.

The CDR3 reads CASSLGGPSSAEQYF. The CDR3 coding sequence is TGCGCCAGCAGCTTGGGCGGTCCCTCATCAGCGGAGCAGTACTTC. The chain carries TRBV5-1 and TRBJ2-7, with unresolved D. This CDR3 comprises 15 residues. Looked up from germline, CDR1 is SGHRS and CDR2 is YFSETQ. The V end lost 0 bases, the J end lost 7 bases, and 17 bases lay between the germline ends. The full variable domain, rest sourced from reference TRBV5-1 and TRBJ2-7, is KAGVTQTPRYLIKTRGQQVTLSCSPISGHRSVSWYQQTPGQGLQFLFEYFSETQRNKGNFPGRFSGRQFSNSRSEMNVSTLELGDSALYLCASSLGGPSSAEQYFGPGTRLTVT.

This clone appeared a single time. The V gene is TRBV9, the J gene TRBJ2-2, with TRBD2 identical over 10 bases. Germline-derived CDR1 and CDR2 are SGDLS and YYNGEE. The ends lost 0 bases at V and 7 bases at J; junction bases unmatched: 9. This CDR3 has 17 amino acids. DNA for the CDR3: TGTGCCAGCAGCGTAGCTTTGGCTAGCGGGGGTCACGGGGAGCTGTTTTTT. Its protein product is CASSVALASGGHGELFF.

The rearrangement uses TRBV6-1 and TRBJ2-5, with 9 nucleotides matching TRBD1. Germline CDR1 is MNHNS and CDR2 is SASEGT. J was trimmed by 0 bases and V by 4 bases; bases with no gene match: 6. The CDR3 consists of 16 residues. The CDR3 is CASSGLTGGYQETQYF. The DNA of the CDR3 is TGTGCCAGCAGTGGCTTGACAGGGGGGTACCAAGAGACCCAGTACTTC.

The CDR3, as DNA: TGCAGCGTTGAAAGGTCTTTTGGGACAGGCCAAGAGACCCAGTACTTC. The encoded protein is CSVERSFGTGQETQYF. The rearrangement uses TRBV29-1 and TRBJ2-5; TRBD1 aligns across 8 bases. The CDR3 is 16 residues long. CDR1 is SQVTM, CDR2 ANQGSEA, per germline. Trimming cost V 2 bases and J 1 base; bases outside gene matches: 9.

The CDR3 sequence is CASSGRDDTQYF. The CDR3 region has the DNA TGCGCCAGCAGCGGTAGGGACGATACGCAGTATTTT. The gene calls are TRBV10-1 and TRBJ2-3, with D perhaps assigned TRBD1 or TRBD2 (5 bases each). This CDR3 region has 12 residues. The V gene lost 6 bases and the J gene lost 6 bases, with 10 bases spanning the gap. From germline, CDR1 is WNHNN and CDR2 SYGVQD (reference sequence).

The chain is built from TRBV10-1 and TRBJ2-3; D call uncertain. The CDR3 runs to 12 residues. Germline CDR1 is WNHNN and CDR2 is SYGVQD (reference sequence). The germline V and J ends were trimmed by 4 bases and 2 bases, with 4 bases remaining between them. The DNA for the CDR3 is TGCGCCAGCAGTGGATCCACAGATACGCAGTATTTT. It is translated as CASSGSTDTQYF.

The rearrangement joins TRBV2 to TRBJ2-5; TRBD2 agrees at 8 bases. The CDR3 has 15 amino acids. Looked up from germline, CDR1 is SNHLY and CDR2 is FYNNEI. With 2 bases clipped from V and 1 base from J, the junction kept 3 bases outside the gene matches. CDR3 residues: CASSEILAVQETQYF. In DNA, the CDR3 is TGTGCCAGCAGTGAAATACTAGCGGTCCAAGAGACCCAGTACTTC.

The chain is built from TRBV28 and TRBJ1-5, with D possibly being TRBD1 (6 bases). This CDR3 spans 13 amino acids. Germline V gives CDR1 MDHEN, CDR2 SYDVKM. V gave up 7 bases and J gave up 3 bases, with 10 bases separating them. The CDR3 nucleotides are TGTGCCAGCAATGGACAGTTCAATCAGCCCCAGCATTTT. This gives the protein CASNGQFNQPQHF. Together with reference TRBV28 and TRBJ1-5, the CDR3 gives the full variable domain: DVKVTQSSRYLVKRTGEKVFLECVQDMDHENMFWYRQDPGLGLRLIYFSYDVKMKEKGDIPEGYSVSREKKERFSLILESASTNQTSMYLCASNGQFNQPQHFGDGTRLSIL.

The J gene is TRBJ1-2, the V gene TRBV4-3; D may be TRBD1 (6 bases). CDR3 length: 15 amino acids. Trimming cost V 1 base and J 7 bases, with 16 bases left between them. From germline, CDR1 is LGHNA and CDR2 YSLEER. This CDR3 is CASSQVPTGPGGYTF. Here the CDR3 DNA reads TGCGCCAGCAGCCAAGTCCCTACAGGGCCGGGTGGCTACACCTTC.